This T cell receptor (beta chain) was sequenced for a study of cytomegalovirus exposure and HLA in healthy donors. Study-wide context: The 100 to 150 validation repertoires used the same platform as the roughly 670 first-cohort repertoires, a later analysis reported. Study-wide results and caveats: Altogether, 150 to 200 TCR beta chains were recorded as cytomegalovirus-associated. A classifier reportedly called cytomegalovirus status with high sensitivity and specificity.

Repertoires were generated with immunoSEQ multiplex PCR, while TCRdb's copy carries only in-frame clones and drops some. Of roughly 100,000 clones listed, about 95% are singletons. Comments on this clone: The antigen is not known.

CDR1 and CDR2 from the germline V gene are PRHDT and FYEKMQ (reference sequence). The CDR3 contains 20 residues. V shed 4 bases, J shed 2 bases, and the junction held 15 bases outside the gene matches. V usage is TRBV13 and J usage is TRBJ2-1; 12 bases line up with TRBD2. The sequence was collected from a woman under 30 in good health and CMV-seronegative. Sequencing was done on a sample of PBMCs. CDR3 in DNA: TGTGCCAGCAGCTCAATCTCGGGACTAGCGGGCAACCTTGCCTACAATGAGCAGTTCTTC. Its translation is CASSSISGLAGNLAYNEQFF. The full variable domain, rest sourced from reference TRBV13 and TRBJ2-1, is AAGVIQSPRHLIKEKRETATLKCYPIPRHDTVYWYQQGPGQDPQFLISFYEKMQSDKGSIPDRFSAQQFSDYHSELNMSSLELGDSALYFCASSSISGLAGNLAYNEQFFGPGTRLTVL.